The entry below describes one TCR beta chain. CDR3 length: 14 amino acids. Trimming shortened V by 2 bases and J by 6 bases, and 10 bases separated the two germline ends. In germline, CDR1 is MDHEN, CDR2 SYDVKM. This sample was included in a study of blood T cell repertoires in COVID-19. Whole-study context: PBMCs, B-cell-depleted T cells, or T cells provided the cDNA or gDNA that made up the material.

Original analysis: Estimates of nucleated cell counts were drawn from the amplification of reference gene primers. The table came from immunoSEQ multiplex PCR; TCRdb's copy has only in-frame clones and leaves some out. V, J and clone size reflect that table, while D and trimming were determined from the DNA. The sample contains roughly 150,000 clones, roughly four fifths of which appear only once. Sequenced material: peripheral blood. The genes are TRBV28 and TRBJ1-4; possible D gene TRBD1, 6 bases. This sequence was found in a woman of 80 years or more with acute or convalescent COVID-19. CDR3: CASSLGQSHEKLFF. Written as DNA, the CDR3 is TGTGCCAGCAGTTTAGGACAGAGCCATGAAAAACTGTTTTTT.